Listed below are T cell receptor beta chains from one sample, sequenced in a study of cytomegalovirus exposure and HLA in healthy donors. The assay was immunoSEQ multiplex PCR, and TCRdb's table has in-frame clones only and misses some. This table holds 90,000 to 140,000 clones, roughly 76% found once. Specimen: PBMCs. The receptors stem from a man in his thirties or forties in good health and CMV-seropositive. CDR3s include the opening cysteine and the closing phenylalanine or tryptophan. The order of the fields is V gene, CDR3 protein.

V: TRBV6-1
CDR3: CATSRGQGARQYF

V: TRBV2
CDR3: CASSDSGLDEQYF

V: TRBV7-3
CDR3: CASGRLGQGAGETQYF

V: TRBV7-8
CDR3: CASSSVGRGPNYGYTF

V: TRBV5-6
CDR3: CASSLGDSSFYNEQFF

V: TRBV11-2
CDR3: CASSLAPGQGNSPLHF

V: TRBV5-1
CDR3: CASRLEGAPEKYF

V: TRBV7-8
CDR3: CASSPRQGPQETQYF

V: TRBV6-1
CDR3: CASRTDGNTIYF

V: TRBV6-1
CDR3: CASSGSWDRQETQYF

V: TRBV28
CDR3: CASSYEHGALAKNIQYF

V: TRBV5-1
CDR3: CASTLESRGASWNEQFF

V: TRBV7-9
CDR3: CASVQGYGYTF

V: TRBV11-2
CDR3: CASSLGANQPQHF

V: TRBV18
CDR3: CASSPLTGAGNTIYF

V: TRBV4-1
CDR3: CASSRTGAVEAFF